This is a list of T cell receptor beta chains from one sample in a study of cytomegalovirus exposure and HLA in healthy donors. Sequenced by immunoSEQ multiplex PCR; TCRdb stores in-frame clones only, minus some. The table has 200,000 to 250,000 clones, approximately 88% seen once; the top ten hold 11% to 15%. The source material was PBMCs. These receptors originate from a woman between 25 and 40 years old in good health and CMV-seropositive. The CDR3 runs from the conserved cysteine through the conserved F or W. The D gene is left open where the match is weak. Some rows mark clone size as missing; the rest say once, few, many or name a class of expanded clone.

D	J	V	size	DNA	CDR3
NA	TRBJ2-7	TRBV9	NA	TGTGCCAGCAGCGCAGACGTTGGCGCACCCTACGAGCAGTACTTC	CASSADVGAPYEQYF
TRBD2	TRBJ2-2	TRBV30	NA	TGTGCCACCGGGACTAGCGGGATTATGGAGCTGTTTTTT	CATGTSGIMELFF
TRBD2	TRBJ2-2	TRBV7-6	NA	TGTGCCAGCAGGAGAAAGGGACTAGGGGACTTCCCCGGGGAGCTGTTTTTT	CASRRKGLGDFPGELFF
TRBD1	TRBJ2-1	TRBV6-4	NA	TGTGCCAGCAGTGTGAGACAGGGGGCCTACAATGAGCAGTTCTTC	CASSVRQGAYNEQFF
TRBD2	TRBJ2-7	TRBV6-1	NA	TGTGCCAGCAGTGCACTAGCGGGTTTAGAGGGCCCATACGAGCAGTACTTC	CASSALAGLEGPYEQYF
TRBD2	TRBJ2-7	TRBV25-1	once	TGTGCCAGCACAGCGGGAGATATCTCCTACGAGCAGTACTTC	CASTAGDISYEQYF
NA	TRBJ2-2	TRBV29-1	NA	TGCAGCGTCGTCGGCCCTTACGGGGAGCTGTTTTTT	CSVVGPYGELFF
NA	TRBJ1-4	TRBV27	NA	TGTGCCAGCAGACCCTCTTATTCCCAGGGTGAAAAACTGTTTTTT	CASRPSYSQGEKLFF
TRBD1	TRBJ2-7	TRBV6-5	few	TGTGCCAGCAGTCGAACTACAGGGGCGTACGAGCAGTACTTC	CASSRTTGAYEQYF
TRBD2	TRBJ2-7	TRBV18	NA	TGTGCCAGCTCACCACCATCTAGCGGGGGCTACGAGCAGTACTTC	CASSPPSSGGYEQYF
NA	TRBJ1-2	TRBV4-3	NA	TGCGCCAGCAGCCCAGCAGAGAGGAATGGGATTGATGGCTACACCTTC	CASSPAERNGIDGYTF
NA	TRBJ2-1	TRBV27	NA	TGTGCCAGCAGTCTCGACGGTATACTGGACAATGAGCAGTTCTTC	CASSLDGILDNEQFF
NA	TRBJ2-1	TRBV6-1	once	TGTGCCAGCAGGGACTTAGGTCTAGGCAATGAGCAGTTCTTC	CASRDLGLGNEQFF
TRBD1	TRBJ1-2	TRBV15	few	TGTGCCACCAGCAGGGGGACAGGGGGCTTTTATGGCTACACCTTC	CATSRGTGGFYGYTF
NA	TRBJ1-1	TRBV29-1	NA	TGCAGCGTTGGGACCGGGACAACCCCGAACACTGAAGCTTTCTTT	CSVGTGTTPNTEAFF
NA	TRBJ1-5	TRBV20-1	NA	TGCAGTGCTAGAGATGGGTTGCCCCAGCATTTT	CSARDGLPQHF
TRBD1	TRBJ2-7	TRBV13	NA	TGTGCCAGCAGCCTTGGGACAGACCGCGGGGAGCAGTACTTC	CASSLGTDRGEQYF
NA	TRBJ2-3	TRBV2	NA	TGTGCCAGCACCGAGGATTCAGATACGCAGTATTTT	CASTEDSDTQYF
NA	TRBJ2-2	TRBV6-1	NA	TGTGCCAGCAGACTTCAGGGCACCGGGGAGCTGTTTTTT	CASRLQGTGELFF
TRBD1	TRBJ2-7	TRBV5-1	NA	TGCGCCAGCAGCACCCGACAGGGACCCTACGAGCAGTACTTC	CASSTRQGPYEQYF
TRBD2	TRBJ2-7	TRBV6-5	NA	TGTGCCAGCAGATCCGGGACTACCGAGTACTTC	CASRSGTTEYF
TRBD1	TRBJ1-4	TRBV9	NA	TGTGCCAGCAGCGTAGGTAGTACAGGGGGCAATGAAAAACTGTTTTTT	CASSVGSTGGNEKLFF
NA	TRBJ2-4	TRBV27	NA	TGTGCCAGCAGTTTCGTCCGAGGGGAGAACATTCAGTACTTC	CASSFVRGENIQYF
NA	TRBJ1-2	TRBV6-1	NA	TGTGCCAGCAGTGAACGGGGGCGAGGCTACACCTTC	CASSERGRGYTF
NA	TRBJ1-2	TRBV5-5	NA	TGTGCCAGCAGCTTGGCGGCAGCTACCAACTATGGCTACACCTTC	CASSLAAATNYGYTF
TRBD2	TRBJ2-1	TRBV11-1	once	TGTGCCAGCAGCTTAAGACTAGCGATATACAATGAGCAGTTCTTC	CASSLRLAIYNEQFF
NA	TRBJ1-5	TRBV27	NA	TGTGCCAGCAGGGGCACGGGGCAGCCCCAGCATTTT	CASRGTGQPQHF
NA	TRBJ2-1	TRBV2	NA	TGTGCCAGCAACGGGGACCCCTACAATGAGCAGTTCTTC	CASNGDPYNEQFF
NA	TRBJ2-5	TRBV27	few	TGTGCCAGCAGTCACGAGAAGGGAGAGACCCAGTACTTC	CASSHEKGETQYF
TRBD2	TRBJ2-7	TRBV5-1	NA	TGCGCCAGCAGCTTGAGGGCCAAAGCGGGAGGGGCCTACGAGCAGTACTTC	CASSLRAKAGGAYEQYF
NA	TRBJ2-1	TRBV5-1	few	TGCGCCAGCAGCACAGGCTACATGGGTAAGCAGTTCTTC	CASSTGYMGKQFF
TRBD2	TRBJ2-7	TRBV13	NA	TGTGCCAGCAGCCTTGGACTAGCGGAGGGCGAGCAGTACTTC	CASSLGLAEGEQYF
TRBD1	TRBJ2-7	TRBV4-3	NA	TGCGCCAGCAGCCCGGACAGGGGGCGTCACGAGCAGTACTTC	CASSPDRGRHEQYF
NA	TRBJ2-2	TRBV14	NA	TGTGCCAGCAGCCGAGGGAACACCGGGGAGCTGTTTTTT	CASSRGNTGELFF
NA	TRBJ2-2	TRBV4-2	NA	TGTGCCAGCAGAGGGGTCACCGGGGAGCTGTTTTTT	CASRGVTGELFF
NA	TRBJ1-5	TRBV7-2	few	TGTGCCAGCAGCGTTAACCTAAATAGCAATCAGCCCCAGCATTTT	CASSVNLNSNQPQHF
TRBD1	TRBJ1-1	TRBV30	few	TGTGCCTGGGGCCACCGGGACAGGAACACTGAAGCTTTCTTT	CAWGHRDRNTEAFF
TRBD2	TRBJ2-2	TRBV19	NA	TGTGCTATCGGGACTAGCGGGAGTTCCCGGGAGCTGTTTTTT	CAIGTSGSSRELFF
NA	TRBJ1-1	TRBV7-6	NA	TGTGCCAGCAGCTTATCGAGCTTGAACACTGAAGCTTTCTTT	CASSLSSLNTEAFF
NA	TRBJ1-2	TRBV9	NA	TGTGCCAGCAGCGATGGCACACAGGTACCCTATGGCTACACCTTC	CASSDGTQVPYGYTF
TRBD1	TRBJ1-1	TRBV5-4	NA	TGTGCCAGCAGCTTGGCAGGGGGGCGGAACACTGAAGCTTTCTTT	CASSLAGGRNTEAFF
NA	TRBJ1-1	TRBV4-3	NA	TGCGCCAGCAGCCGAGCGACGAACACTGAAGCTTTCTTT	CASSRATNTEAFF
TRBD1	TRBJ2-7	TRBV2	NA	TGTGCCAGCAGTTGGACAGGGGACAGGGAGCAGTACTTC	CASSWTGDREQYF
TRBD1	TRBJ1-1	TRBV6-4	NA	TGTGCCAGCAGTCCGACAGGGGGCAACACTGAAGCTTTCTTT	CASSPTGGNTEAFF
TRBD1	TRBJ2-7	TRBV18	NA	TGTGCCAGCTCACCACCGGGACAGGGCCACGAGCAGTACTTC	CASSPPGQGHEQYF
NA	TRBJ2-1	TRBV7-3	NA	TGTGCCAGCAGCTCTTCGAGTTATAATGAGCAGTTCTTC	CASSSSSYNEQFF
TRBD1	TRBJ2-5	TRBV5-1	NA	TGCGCCAGCAGCACCTACCCGGACAGGGACCAAGAGACCCAGTACTTC	CASSTYPDRDQETQYF
NA	TRBJ1-2	TRBV19	NA	TGTGCCAGCGAGGGGGGGTCCAGAGGCTACACCTTC	CASEGGSRGYTF
NA	TRBJ2-5	TRBV5-6	NA	TGTGCCAGCAGCCTCACAGGGACGCAAGAGACCCAGTACTTC	CASSLTGTQETQYF
NA	TRBJ1-1	TRBV11-3	NA	TGTGCCAGCAGCTTTTCGGGTACTGAAGCTTTCTTT	CASSFSGTEAFF
NA	TRBJ1-5	TRBV4-2	NA	TGTGCCAGCAGCCCTTCAGGGGATCAGCCCCAGCATTTT	CASSPSGDQPQHF
NA	TRBJ1-5	TRBV2	NA	TGTGCCAGCAGTAGGACATTTAGCAATCAGCCCCAGCATTTT	CASSRTFSNQPQHF
TRBD1	TRBJ2-7	TRBV9	once	TGTGCCAGCAGCGTTCATCCGGGACAGGGCCTCGAGCAGTACTTC	CASSVHPGQGLEQYF
NA	TRBJ1-1	TRBV11-3	NA	TGTGCCAGCAGCAAAAACCGTGGCGGACATGAAGCTTTCTTT	CASSKNRGGHEAFF
NA	TRBJ2-7	TRBV10-3	NA	TGTGCCGCCGGGGGACTCGGGGCCTACGAGCAGTACTTC	CAAGGLGAYEQYF
NA	TRBJ2-5	TRBV7-2	NA	TGTGCCAGCAGCTTGGGGACTCGGGGGACCCAGTACTTC	CASSLGTRGTQYF
NA	TRBJ2-7	TRBV27	once	TGTGCCAGCAGTTTAACCTCCTCCCTAGCCCACGAGCAGTACTTC	CASSLTSSLAHEQYF
NA	TRBJ2-7	TRBV5-1	NA	TGCGCCAGCAGCTTGGAACAGGATAAATTATACGAGCAGTACTTC	CASSLEQDKLYEQYF